This TCR beta chain is drawn from a study of T cell responses to AZD1222 COVID-19 vaccine. Study outcomes and limitations: Once two AZD1222 doses were given, Spike-specific TCR breadth and depth went up. White British ancestry dominated among donors, who included more females, and clonal diversity was possibly underestimated. Spike regions recognized by vaccine-associated CD4 TCRs spanned the protein, led by 160-218 and 743-854.

About this clone itself: Its antigen is unidentified.

The CDR3 is 15 amino acids. V lost 4 bases and J lost 3; bases outside the gene matches: 7. The germline V gene encodes CDR1 KGHDR and CDR2 SFDVKD. Sequenced by immunoSEQ multiplex PCR; TCRdb stores in-frame clones only, minus some. The data contain more than 70,000 clones, approximately 90% of them singletons. The sequence derives from an adult who received the AZD1222 COVID-19 vaccine. The material was peripheral blood, obtained 28 days after the second AZD1222 dose. The chain has TRBV24-1 and TRBJ2-7, with 8 bases that match TRBD1. CDR3 region: CATSDWTGQGYEQYF. In nucleotides, the CDR3 is TGTGCCACCAGTGACTGGACAGGGCAAGGCTACGAGCAGTACTTC.